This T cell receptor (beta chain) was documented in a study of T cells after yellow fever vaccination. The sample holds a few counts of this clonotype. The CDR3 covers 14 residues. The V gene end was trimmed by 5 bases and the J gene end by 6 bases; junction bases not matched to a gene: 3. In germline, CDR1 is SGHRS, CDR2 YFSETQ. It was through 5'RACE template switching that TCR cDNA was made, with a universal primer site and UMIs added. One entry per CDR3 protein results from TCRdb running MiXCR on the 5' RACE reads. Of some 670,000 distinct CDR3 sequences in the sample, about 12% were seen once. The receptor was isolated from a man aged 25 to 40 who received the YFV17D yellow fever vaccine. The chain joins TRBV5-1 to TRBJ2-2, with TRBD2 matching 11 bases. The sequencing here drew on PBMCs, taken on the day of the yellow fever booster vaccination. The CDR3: CASRTSGVSGELFF. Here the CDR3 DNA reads TGCGCCAGCAGGACTAGCGGGGTCTCCGGGGAGCTGTTTTTT.